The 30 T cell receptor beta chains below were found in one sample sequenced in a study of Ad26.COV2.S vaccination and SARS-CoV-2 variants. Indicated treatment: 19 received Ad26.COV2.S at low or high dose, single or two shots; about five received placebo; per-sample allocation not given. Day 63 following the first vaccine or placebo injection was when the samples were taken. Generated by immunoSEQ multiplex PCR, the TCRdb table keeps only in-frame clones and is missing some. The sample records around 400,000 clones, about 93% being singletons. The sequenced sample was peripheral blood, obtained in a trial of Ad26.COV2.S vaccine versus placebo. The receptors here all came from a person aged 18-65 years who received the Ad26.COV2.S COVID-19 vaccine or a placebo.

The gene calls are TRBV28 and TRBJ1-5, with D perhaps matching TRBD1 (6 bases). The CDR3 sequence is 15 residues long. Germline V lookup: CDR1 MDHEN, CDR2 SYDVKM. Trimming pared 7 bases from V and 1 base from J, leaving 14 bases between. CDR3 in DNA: TGTGCCAGCACCAAAAACAGGGAGAGCAATCAGCCCCAGCATTTT. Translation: CASTKNRESNQPQHF.

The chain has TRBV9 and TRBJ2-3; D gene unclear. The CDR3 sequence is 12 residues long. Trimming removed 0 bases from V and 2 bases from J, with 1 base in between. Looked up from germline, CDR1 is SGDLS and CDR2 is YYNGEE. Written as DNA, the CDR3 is TGTGCCAGCAGCGTAGACACAGATACGCAGTATTTT. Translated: CASSVDTDTQYF.

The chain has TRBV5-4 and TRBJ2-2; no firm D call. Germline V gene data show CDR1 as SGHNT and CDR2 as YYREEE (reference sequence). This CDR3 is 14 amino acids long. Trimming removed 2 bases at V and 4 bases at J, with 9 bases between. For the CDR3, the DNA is TGTGCCAGCAGCTTACAGCCGATCACCGGGGAGCTGTTTTTT. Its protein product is CASSLQPITGELFF.

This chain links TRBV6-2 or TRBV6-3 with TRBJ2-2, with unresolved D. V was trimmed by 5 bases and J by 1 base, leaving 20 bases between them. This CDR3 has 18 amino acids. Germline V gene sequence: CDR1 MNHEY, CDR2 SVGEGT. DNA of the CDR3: TGTGCCAGCAGTACCCCCAGGACCAGTTACGGGAACACCGGGGAGCTGTTTTTT. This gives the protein CASSTPRTSYGNTGELFF.

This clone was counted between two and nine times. The CDR3 DNA sequence: TGCGCCAGCAGCCAACAGACAGATAGCAATCAGCCCCAGCATTTT. Its translation is CASSQQTDSNQPQHF. The rearrangement uses TRBV4-1 and TRBJ1-5; perhaps TRBD1 as D (5 bases). Trimming left V 2 bases short and J 0 bases short, with 8 bases between. This CDR3 contains 15 residues. Germline CDR1 is MGHRA and CDR2 is YSYEKL.

CDR3 amino acids: CASSPPVRHSSSYNSPLHF. CDR3 nucleotide sequence: TGTGCCAGCTCACCACCGGTCCGACACTCGAGCTCCTATAATTCACCCCTCCACTTT. This sequence joins TRBV18 and TRBJ1-6; no reliable D call. Trimming removed 0 bases at V and 0 bases at J, with 15 bases between. Germline lookup yields CDR1 KGHSH and CDR2 LQKENI. The CDR3 is 19 residues long. Drawing the rest from reference TRBV18 and TRBJ1-6, the complete variable domain is NAGVMQNPRHLVRRRGQEARLRCSPMKGHSHVYWYRQLPEEGLKFMVYLQKENIIDESGMPKERFSAEFPKEGPSILRIQQVVRGDSAAYFCASSPPVRHSSSYNSPLHFGNGTRLTVT.

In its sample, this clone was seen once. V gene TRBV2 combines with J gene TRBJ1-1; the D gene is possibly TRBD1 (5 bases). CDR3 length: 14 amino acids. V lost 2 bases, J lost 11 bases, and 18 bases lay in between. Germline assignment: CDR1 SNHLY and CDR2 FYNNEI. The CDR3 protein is CASSETGDRLRAFF. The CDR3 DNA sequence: TGTGCCAGCAGTGAAACGGGGGATCGGCTGCGCGCTTTCTTT. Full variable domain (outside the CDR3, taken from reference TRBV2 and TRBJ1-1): EPEVTQTPSHQVTQMGQEVILRCVPISNHLYFYWYRQILGQKVEFLVSFYNNEISEKSEIFDDQFSVERPDGSNFTLKIRSTKLEDSAMYFCASSETGDRLRAFFGQGTRLTVV.

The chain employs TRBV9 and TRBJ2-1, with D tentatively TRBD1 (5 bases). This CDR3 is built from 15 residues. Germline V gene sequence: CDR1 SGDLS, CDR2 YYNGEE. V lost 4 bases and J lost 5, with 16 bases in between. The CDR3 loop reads CASSPRTSRDNEQFF. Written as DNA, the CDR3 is TGTGCCAGCAGCCCCCGGACAAGCCGGGACAATGAGCAGTTCTTC. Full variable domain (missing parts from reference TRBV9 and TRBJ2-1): DSGVTQTPKHLITATGQRVTLRCSPRSGDLSVYWYQQSLDQGLQFLIQYYNGEERAKGNILERFSAQQFPDLHSELNLSSLELGDSALYFCASSPRTSRDNEQFFGPGTRLTVL.

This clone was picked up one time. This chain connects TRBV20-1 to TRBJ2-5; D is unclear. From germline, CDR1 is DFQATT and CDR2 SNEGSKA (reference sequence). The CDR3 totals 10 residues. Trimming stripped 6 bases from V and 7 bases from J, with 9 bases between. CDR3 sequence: CSAARSTQYF. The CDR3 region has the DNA TGCAGTGCGGCCCGATCGACCCAGTACTTC.

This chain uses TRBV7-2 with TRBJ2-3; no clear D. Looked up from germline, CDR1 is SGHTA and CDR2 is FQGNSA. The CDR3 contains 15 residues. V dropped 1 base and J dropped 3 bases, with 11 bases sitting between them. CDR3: CASSLGSGLTDTQYF. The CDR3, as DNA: TGTGCCAGCAGCTTAGGTAGTGGATTAACAGATACGCAGTATTTT.

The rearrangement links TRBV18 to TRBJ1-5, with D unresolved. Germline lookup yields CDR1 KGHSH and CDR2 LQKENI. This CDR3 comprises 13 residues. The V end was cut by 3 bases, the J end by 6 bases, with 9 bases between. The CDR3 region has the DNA TGTGCCAGCTCACCCGGAGTACTTCAGCCCCAGCATTTT. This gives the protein CASSPGVLQPQHF.

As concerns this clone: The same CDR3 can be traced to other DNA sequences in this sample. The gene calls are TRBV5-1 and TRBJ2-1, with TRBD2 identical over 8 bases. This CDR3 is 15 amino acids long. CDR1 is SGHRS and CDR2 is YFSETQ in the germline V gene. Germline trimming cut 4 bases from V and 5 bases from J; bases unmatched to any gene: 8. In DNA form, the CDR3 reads TGCGCCAGCAGCGAAATGGGACTAGGTAACAATGAGCAGTTCTTC. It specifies CASSEMGLGNNEQFF.

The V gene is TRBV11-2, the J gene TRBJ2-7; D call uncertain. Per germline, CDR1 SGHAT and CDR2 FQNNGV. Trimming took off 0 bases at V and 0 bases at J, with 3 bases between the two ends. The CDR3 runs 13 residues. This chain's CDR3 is CASSLDLSYEQYF. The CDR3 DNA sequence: TGTGCCAGCAGCTTAGATCTCTCCTACGAGCAGTACTTC.

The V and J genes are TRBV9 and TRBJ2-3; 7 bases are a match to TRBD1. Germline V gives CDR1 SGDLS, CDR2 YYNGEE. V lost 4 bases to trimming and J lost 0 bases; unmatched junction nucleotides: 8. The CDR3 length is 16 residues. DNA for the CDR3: TGTGCCAGCAGCACCCGACAGGGCGATAGCACAGATACGCAGTATTTT. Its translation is CASSTRQGDSTDTQYF.

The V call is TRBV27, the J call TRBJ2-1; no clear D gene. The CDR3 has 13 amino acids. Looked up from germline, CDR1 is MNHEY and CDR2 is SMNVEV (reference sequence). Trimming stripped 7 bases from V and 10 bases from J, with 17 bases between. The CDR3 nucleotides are TGTGCCAGCACCTTTGTCGGGCAATTGGAGCAGTTCTTC. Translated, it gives CASTFVGQLEQFF.

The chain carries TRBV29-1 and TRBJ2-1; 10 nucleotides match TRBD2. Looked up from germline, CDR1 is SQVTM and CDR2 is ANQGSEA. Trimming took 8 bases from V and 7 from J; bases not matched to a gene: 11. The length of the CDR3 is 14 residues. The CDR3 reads CSTPKREGRNEQFF. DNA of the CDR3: TGCAGCACCCCGAAGCGGGAGGGCCGAAATGAGCAGTTCTTC.

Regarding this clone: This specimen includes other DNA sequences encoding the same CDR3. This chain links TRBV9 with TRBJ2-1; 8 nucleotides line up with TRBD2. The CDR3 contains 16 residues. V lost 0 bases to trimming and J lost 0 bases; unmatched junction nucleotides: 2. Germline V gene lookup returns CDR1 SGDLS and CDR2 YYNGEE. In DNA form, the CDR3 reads TGTGCCAGCAGCGTAGTGAGCGGGAGCTCCTACAATGAGCAGTTCTTC. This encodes CASSVVSGSSYNEQFF.

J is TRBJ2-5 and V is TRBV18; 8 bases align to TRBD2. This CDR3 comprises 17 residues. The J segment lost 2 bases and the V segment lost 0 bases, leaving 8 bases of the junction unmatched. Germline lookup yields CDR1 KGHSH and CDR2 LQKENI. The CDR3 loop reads CASSPPTVLAVQETQYF. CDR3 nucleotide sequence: TGTGCCAGCTCACCACCGACGGTACTAGCGGTGCAAGAGACCCAGTACTTC. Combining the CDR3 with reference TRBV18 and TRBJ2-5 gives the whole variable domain NAGVMQNPRHLVRRRGQEARLRCSPMKGHSHVYWYRQLPEEGLKFMVYLQKENIIDESGMPKERFSAEFPKEGPSILRIQQVVRGDSAAYFCASSPPTVLAVQETQYFGPGTRLLVL.

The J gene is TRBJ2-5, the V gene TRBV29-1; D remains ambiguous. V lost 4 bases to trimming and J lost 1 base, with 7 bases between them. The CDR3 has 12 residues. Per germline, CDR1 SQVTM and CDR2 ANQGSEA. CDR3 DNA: TGCAGCGTTGCCTGGACCCAAGAGACCCAGTACTTC. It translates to CSVAWTQETQYF.

DNA of the CDR3: TGTGCCAGCAGTTCGGAATTACAGGGGTTGAGAGGCTACACCTTC. Translation: CASSSELQGLRGYTF. V is TRBV28 and J is TRBJ1-2, with TRBD1 matching over 7 bases. The length of the CDR3 is 15 residues. Germline loops: CDR1 MDHEN, CDR2 SYDVKM. V gave up 4 bases and J gave up 8 bases; unmatched junction bases: 13.

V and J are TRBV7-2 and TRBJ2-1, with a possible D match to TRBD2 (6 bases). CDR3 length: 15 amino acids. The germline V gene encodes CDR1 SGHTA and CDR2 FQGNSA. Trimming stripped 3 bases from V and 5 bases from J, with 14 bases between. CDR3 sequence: CASSFRRAGNNEQFF. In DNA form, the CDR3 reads TGTGCCAGCAGCTTCCGGCGGGCGGGAAACAATGAGCAGTTCTTC.

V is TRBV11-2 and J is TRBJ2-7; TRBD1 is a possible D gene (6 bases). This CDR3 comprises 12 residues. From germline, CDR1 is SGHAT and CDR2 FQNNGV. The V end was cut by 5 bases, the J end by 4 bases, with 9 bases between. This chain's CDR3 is CASSEQGYEQYF. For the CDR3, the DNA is TGTGCCAGCAGCGAACAGGGTTACGAGCAGTACTTC.

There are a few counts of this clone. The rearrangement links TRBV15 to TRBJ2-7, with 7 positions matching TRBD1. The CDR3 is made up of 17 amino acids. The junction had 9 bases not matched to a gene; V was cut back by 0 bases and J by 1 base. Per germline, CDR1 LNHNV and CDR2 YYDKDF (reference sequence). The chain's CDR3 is CATSRDYGTVDSYEQYF. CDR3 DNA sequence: TGTGCCACCAGCAGAGACTATGGGACAGTGGATTCCTACGAGCAGTACTTC.

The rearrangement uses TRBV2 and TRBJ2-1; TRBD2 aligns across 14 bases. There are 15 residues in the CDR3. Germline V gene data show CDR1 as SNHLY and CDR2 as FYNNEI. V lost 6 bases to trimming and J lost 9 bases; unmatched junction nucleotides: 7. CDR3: CASSDIGLAGGEQFF. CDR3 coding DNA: TGTGCCAGCAGCGACATCGGACTAGCGGGGGGTGAGCAGTTCTTC.

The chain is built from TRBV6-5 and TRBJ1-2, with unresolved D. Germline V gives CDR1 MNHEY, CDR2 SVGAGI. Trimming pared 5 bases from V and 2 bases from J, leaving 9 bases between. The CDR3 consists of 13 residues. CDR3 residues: CASSPTGNYGYTF. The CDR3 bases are TGTGCCAGCAGTCCGACTGGGAACTATGGCTACACCTTC.

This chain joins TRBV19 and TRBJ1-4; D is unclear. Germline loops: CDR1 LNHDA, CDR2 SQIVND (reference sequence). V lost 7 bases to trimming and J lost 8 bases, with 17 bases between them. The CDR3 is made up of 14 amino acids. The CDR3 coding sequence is TGTGCCAGTATGAGAGGAGGGAACGAAGAAAAACTGTTTTTT. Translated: CASMRGGNEEKLFF.

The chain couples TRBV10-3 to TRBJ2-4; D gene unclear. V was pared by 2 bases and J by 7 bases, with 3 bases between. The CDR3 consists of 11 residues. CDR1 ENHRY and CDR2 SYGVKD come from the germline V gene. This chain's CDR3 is CAISEGNIQYF. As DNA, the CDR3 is TGTGCCATCAGTGAGGGGAACATTCAGTACTTC.

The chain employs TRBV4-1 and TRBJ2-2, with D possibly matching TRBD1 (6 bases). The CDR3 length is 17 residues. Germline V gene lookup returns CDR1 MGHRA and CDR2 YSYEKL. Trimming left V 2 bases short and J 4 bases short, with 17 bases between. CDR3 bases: TGCGCCAGCAGCCAACTTCTACAGGGTATGGGCACCGGGGAGCTGTTTTTT. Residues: CASSQLLQGMGTGELFF.

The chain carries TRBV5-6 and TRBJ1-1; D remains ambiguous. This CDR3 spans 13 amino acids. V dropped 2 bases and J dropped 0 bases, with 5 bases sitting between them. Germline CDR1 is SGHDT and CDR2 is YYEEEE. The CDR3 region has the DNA TGTGCCAGCAGCTTACACCTGAACACTGAAGCTTTCTTT. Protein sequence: CASSLHLNTEAFF.

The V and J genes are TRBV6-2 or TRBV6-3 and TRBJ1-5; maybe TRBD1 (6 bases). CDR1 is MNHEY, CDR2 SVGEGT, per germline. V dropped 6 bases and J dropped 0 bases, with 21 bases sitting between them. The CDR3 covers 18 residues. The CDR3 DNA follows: TGTGCCAGCAGCGAACTAGCCGGGACATTCTTTAGCAATCAGCCCCAGCATTTT. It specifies CASSELAGTFFSNQPQHF.